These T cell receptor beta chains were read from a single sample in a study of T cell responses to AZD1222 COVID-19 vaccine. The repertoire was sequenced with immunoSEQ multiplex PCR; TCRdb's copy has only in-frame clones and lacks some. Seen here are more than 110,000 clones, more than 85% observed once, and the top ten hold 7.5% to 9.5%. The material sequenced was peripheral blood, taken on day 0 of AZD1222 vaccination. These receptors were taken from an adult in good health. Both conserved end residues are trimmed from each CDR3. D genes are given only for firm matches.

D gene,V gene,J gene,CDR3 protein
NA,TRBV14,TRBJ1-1,ASSQEITGKTAF
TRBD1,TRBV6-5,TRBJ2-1,ASSTDRGPTNEQF
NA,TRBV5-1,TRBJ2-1,ASMFRAGTDEQF
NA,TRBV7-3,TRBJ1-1,ASSLQGSTEAF
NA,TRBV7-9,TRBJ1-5,ASSSSGNQPQH
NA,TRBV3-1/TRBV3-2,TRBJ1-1,ASSQGAGERKAF
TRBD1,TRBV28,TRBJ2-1,ASNTRDRAPYNEQF
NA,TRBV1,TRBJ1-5,TSSQLVHQPQH
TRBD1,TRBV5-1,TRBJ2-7,ASSLAYSRDRVRY
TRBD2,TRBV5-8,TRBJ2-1,ASSTGLAGGYNEQF
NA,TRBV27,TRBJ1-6,ASRGAGSINSPLH
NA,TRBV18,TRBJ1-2,ASSNGRSLLGGYT
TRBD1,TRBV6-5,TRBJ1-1,ASSSTGGDTEAF
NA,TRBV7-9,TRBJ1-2,ASSLVSLDSNGYT
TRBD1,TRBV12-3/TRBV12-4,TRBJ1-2,ASSRPTGYGYT
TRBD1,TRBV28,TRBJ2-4,ASSFQGQGVENIQY
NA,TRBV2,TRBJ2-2,ASSEYRTANTGELF
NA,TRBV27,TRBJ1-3,ASRPAGAPSGNTIY
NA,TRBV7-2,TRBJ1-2,ASSLEVSRGYGYT
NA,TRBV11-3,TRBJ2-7,ASSLDSYSSYEQY
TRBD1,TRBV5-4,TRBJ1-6,ASNVNRQGANSPLH
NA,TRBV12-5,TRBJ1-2,ASAELTHGYT
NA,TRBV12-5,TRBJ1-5,ASGSEDSHQPQH
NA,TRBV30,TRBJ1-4,AWSVNSNEKLF
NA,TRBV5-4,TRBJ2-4,ASSFVGDGSIQY
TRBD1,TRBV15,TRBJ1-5,ATSRDGQGRTQPQH
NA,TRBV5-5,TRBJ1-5,ASSFRPDQPQH
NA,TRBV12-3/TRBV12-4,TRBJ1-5,ASSSVPQPQH
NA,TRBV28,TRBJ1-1,ASGTNTEAF
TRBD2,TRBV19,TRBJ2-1,ASSIGDSGGTYNEQF
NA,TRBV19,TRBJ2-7,ASSNGGIDEQY
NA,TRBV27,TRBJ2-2,ASSLSPTRGELF
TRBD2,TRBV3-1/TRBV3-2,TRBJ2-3,ASSYGTSGTDTQY
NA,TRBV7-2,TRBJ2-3,ASSLTIKDTQY
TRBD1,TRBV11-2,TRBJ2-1,ASSLQGIGTYNEQF
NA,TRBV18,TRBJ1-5,ASSPPVGQSEGNQPQH
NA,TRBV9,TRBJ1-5,ASSPSSSNQPQH
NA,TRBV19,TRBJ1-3,ASRRNTGNTIY
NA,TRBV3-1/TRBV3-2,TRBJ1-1,ASSPFPLREENTEAF
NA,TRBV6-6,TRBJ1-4,ASSPGLRVGEKLF
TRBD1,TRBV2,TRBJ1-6,ASRGTESSYNSPLH
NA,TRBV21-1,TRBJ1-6,ASSKDRPRGHYNSPLH
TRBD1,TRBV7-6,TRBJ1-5,ASSLAVTGNQPQH
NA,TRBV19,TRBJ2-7,ASGTGPYEQY
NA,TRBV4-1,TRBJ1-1,ASSQGGVGMNTEAF
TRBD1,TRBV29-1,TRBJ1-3,SVGGQASGNTIY
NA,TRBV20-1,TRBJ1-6,SASRDTRPLH
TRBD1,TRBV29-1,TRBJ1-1,SVGQVNTEAF
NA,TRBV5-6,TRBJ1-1,ASSLGAPEAF
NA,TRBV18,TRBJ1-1,ASSQGAQGSGTEAF
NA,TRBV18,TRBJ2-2,ASSPPVAGAITSGELF
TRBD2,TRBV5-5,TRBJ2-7,ASSRPGTSGGAYEQY
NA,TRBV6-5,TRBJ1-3,ASDQGHSGNTIY
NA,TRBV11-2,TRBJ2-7,ASSKEYGYEQY
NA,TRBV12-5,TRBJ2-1,ASGLTTFRDYNEQF
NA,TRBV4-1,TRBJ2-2,ASSQGAGAYTGELF
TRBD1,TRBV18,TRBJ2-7,ASSPGPTGAYEQY
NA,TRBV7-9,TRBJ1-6,ASSARDGNNSPLH
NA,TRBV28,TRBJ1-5,ASSFGRSNQPQH